Listed below are T cell receptor beta chains from one sample, sequenced in a study of lymphopenia after photon versus proton radiotherapy. The method was immunoSEQ multiplex PCR; TCRdb's version includes in-frame clones alone and lacks a portion of them. This table has about 24,000 clones, 70% to 85% appearing once. Material: peripheral blood, obtained from a patient treated with proton-based radiotherapy. These TCRs come from a woman in her sixties or seventies with pancreatic cancer. The CDR3 runs from the conserved cysteine through the conserved F or W. The order of the fields is V gene, J gene, D gene, clone size, CDR3 protein, CDR3 DNA. The D gene is left open where the match is weak. A clone size is listed for some rows: how often the clone was seen (once, few, many), or a class if it is expanded.

>TRBV7-8|TRBJ2-3|TRBD2|.
CASSQGTSGTTDTQYF
TGTGCCAGCAGCCAAGGGACTAGCGGGACCACAGATACGCAGTATTTT
>TRBV19|TRBJ1-1|.|.
CASSTHFNLAADTEAFF
TGTGCCAGTAGTACCCACTTCAATTTGGCCGCGGACACTGAAGCTTTCTTT
>TRBV7-9|TRBJ2-7|.|few
CASSLERGRAYEQYF
TGTGCCAGCAGCTTAGAACGAGGGAGAGCCTACGAGCAGTACTTC
>TRBV18|TRBJ1-1|.|.
CASSPQGERTEAFF
TGTGCCAGCTCACCACAGGGGGAGCGCACTGAAGCTTTCTTT
>TRBV6-5|TRBJ1-1|.|once
CASNPQENTEAFF
TGTGCCAGCAATCCTCAGGAGAACACTGAAGCTTTCTTT
>TRBV2|TRBJ1-4|.|.
CASSEAFPREKLFF
TGTGCCAGCAGTGAAGCCTTCCCCAGAGAAAAACTGTTTTTT
>TRBV5-4|TRBJ2-2|TRBD2|.
CASSFMGTSGELFF
TGTGCCAGCAGCTTTATGGGGACTAGCGGGGAGCTGTTTTTT
>TRBV6-5|TRBJ2-2|.|.
CASSYFLTGNPGELFF
TGTGCCAGCAGTTACTTTTTAACAGGGAACCCCGGGGAGCTGTTTTTT
>TRBV6-6|TRBJ2-7|.|.
CASSHTYEQYF
TGTGCCAGCAGCCACACATACGAGCAGTACTTC
>TRBV9|TRBJ2-7|TRBD2|.
CASSRRGFEAGEVTSYEQYF
TGTGCCAGCAGCCGTAGAGGGTTTGAAGCGGGAGAGGTCACCTCCTACGAGCAGTACTTC
>TRBV6-1|TRBJ2-1|.|.
CASSEGVSSYNEQFF
TGTGCCAGCAGTGAAGGGGTCAGCTCCTACAATGAGCAGTTCTTC
>TRBV28|TRBJ2-7|TRBD2|.
CASSLWAGVGYEQYF
TGTGCCAGCAGTTTATGGGCGGGAGTGGGGTACGAGCAGTACTTC
>TRBV28|TRBJ1-1|.|.
CASSPGQPNTEAFF
TGTGCCAGCAGCCCAGGACAGCCGAACACTGAAGCTTTCTTT
>TRBV28|TRBJ2-7|TRBD1|.
CASSSRQGRSYEQYF
TGTGCCAGCAGTTCACGACAGGGGAGATCCTACGAGCAGTACTTC
>TRBV6-1|TRBJ1-5|.|.
CASSGQPSNQPQHF
TGTGCCAGCAGTGGGCAGCCGAGCAATCAGCCCCAGCATTTT
>TRBV7-9|TRBJ2-3|.|.
CASSLRPSPDTQYF
TGTGCCAGCAGCCTCCGGCCTAGCCCAGATACGCAGTATTTT
>TRBV7-9|TRBJ2-3|TRBD2|.
CASSYDSSGRVTDTQYF
TGTGCCAGCAGCTACGACTCTAGCGGGAGGGTAACAGATACGCAGTATTTT
>TRBV6-5|TRBJ2-7|.|few
CASSGVREQYF
TGTGCCAGCAGTGGGGTGCGGGAGCAGTACTTC
>TRBV9|TRBJ2-5|TRBD2|once
CASSVEPGSGRTTTQYF
TGTGCCAGCAGCGTAGAACCCGGTAGCGGGAGGACAACGACCCAGTACTTC
>TRBV19|TRBJ2-7|.|few
CASRDPTYEQYF
TGTGCCAGCCGGGACCCCACCTACGAGCAGTACTTC
>TRBV7-9|TRBJ2-3|.|.
CASSLTPVSTVSTDTQYF
TGTGCCAGCAGCCTTACACCTGTTAGCACGGTTAGCACAGATACGCAGTATTTT
>TRBV7-2|TRBJ1-3|.|.
CASSSGGGNTIYF
TGTGCCAGCAGCTCTGGGGGGGGAAACACCATATATTTT
>TRBV7-2|TRBJ2-1|.|.
CASSFTLGLNNEQFF
TGTGCCAGCAGCTTCACGCTGGGCTTAAACAATGAGCAGTTCTTC
>TRBV5-1|TRBJ2-3|.|.
CASSLLGSDTQYF
TGCGCCAGCAGCTTGTTAGGGTCAGATACGCAGTATTTT
>TRBV28|TRBJ1-1|TRBD1|.
CASKRQGGYLSFF
TGTGCCAGTAAAAGGCAGGGGGGTTATTTGTCTTTCTTT
>TRBV25-1|TRBJ2-2|.|.
CASSEFGTLNTGELFF
TGTGCCAGCAGTGAATTCGGGACACTTAACACCGGGGAGCTGTTTTTT
>TRBV18|TRBJ1-4|TRBD1|.
CASSPATGAGDRLFF
TGTGCCAGCTCACCGGCAACAGGGGCCGGGGACAGACTGTTTTTT
>TRBV27|TRBJ1-4|.|.
CASSLREATNEKLFF
TGTGCCAGCAGTTTAAGGGAAGCAACTAATGAAAAACTGTTTTTT
>TRBV15|TRBJ1-5|.|.
CATSRDLGGRGQPQHF
TGTGCCACCAGCAGAGATTTGGGGGGACGGGGTCAGCCCCAGCATTTT
>TRBV7-9|TRBJ1-2|.|.
CASSTTAYGYTF
TGTGCCAGCAGTACGACAGCCTATGGCTACACCTTC
>TRBV13|TRBJ2-1|.|.
CASSFGRDNEQFF
TGTGCCAGCAGCTTTGGTAGAGACAATGAGCAGTTCTTC
>TRBV19|TRBJ1-1|TRBD1|.
CASSSSDRGDTEAFF
TGTGCCAGTAGTTCCTCGGACAGGGGTGACACTGAAGCTTTCTTT